This T cell receptor beta chain was identified in a study of CD8 T cells in ankylosing spondylitis. This clonotype has a count of ten or more. The antigen is undetermined. Quantitative 5'-RACE with molecular barcodes produced the TCR beta libraries. TCRdb re-called the 5' RACE reads with MiXCR, one entry per CDR3 protein. The sample holds around 540,000 distinct CDR3 sequences, more than 9.5% seen once. Overall study results and limits: It appeared that ankylosing spondylitis blood was characterized by a TCR beta motif of fewer than ten highly homologous variants. From matched ankylosing spondylitis synovial fluid, disease-linked clones were reportedly recovered at significantly enriched levels. Disease-associated clonotypes exhibited CD8+ identity and were relatively infrequent in peripheral blood. Past studies reported some motif variants in reactive arthritis synovial fluid and blood.

The sample consisted of blood, either unsorted or a sorted T cell fraction (not recorded which). This TCR was recovered from a male donor with ankylosing spondylitis.

The CDR3 is CASSLTSGRRTDTQYF. CDR3 DNA: TGCGCCAGCAGCCTTACTAGCGGGAGGAGGACAGATACGCAGTATTTT. The rearrangement joins TRBV4-1 to TRBJ2-3; the match to TRBD2 covers 12 bases. CDR1 and CDR2 from the germline V gene are MGHRA and YSYEKL. V shed 4 bases and J 3 bases; nucleotides not matched to a gene: 5. The CDR3 is 16 amino acids.